Following are 11 T cell receptor beta chains from one sample sequenced in a study of technical replicates of blood from several donors. TCRdb's copy holds only in-frame clones and misses some; the assay was immunoSEQ multiplex PCR. This sample carries some 60,000 clones, approximately 94% of them seen once, and the ten largest clones take around 3%. Input material: PBMCs. The receptors here all came from a human donor in good health. Some clones in this sample may be carry-over from other donors' samples.

The chain couples TRBV7-9 to TRBJ2-1, with D possibly TRBD2 on 5 matching bases. CDR1 and CDR2 from the germline V gene are SEHNR and FQNEAQ (reference sequence). Trimming left V 5 bases short and J 9 bases short, with 23 bases between. The CDR3 contains 16 residues. The CDR3 spells CASSPRLMAGDGEQFF. The CDR3 DNA reads as TGTGCCAGCAGCCCTAGGTTGATGGCGGGTGACGGTGAGCAGTTCTTC.

This clone was seen just once. The gene calls are TRBV2 and TRBJ1-2, with 9 bases fitting TRBD1. V shed 6 bases, J shed 1 base, and the junction held 6 bases outside the gene matches. CDR3 length: 15 residues. From germline, CDR1 is SNHLY and CDR2 FYNNEI. CDR3 DNA sequence: TGTGCCAGCAGAGCCACAGGGGGCTTTAACTATGGCTACACCTTC. Amino acids: CASRATGGFNYGYTF.

The V and J genes are TRBV6-4 and TRBJ2-1; TRBD2 matches at 10 bases. The germline V gene has CDR1 MRHNA and CDR2 SNTAGT. The CDR3 consists of 15 residues. After removal of 3 bases from V and 2 bases from J, the junction contained 1 base not matched to a gene. This CDR3 is CASSEAGGPYNEQFF. DNA of the CDR3: TGTGCCAGCAGTGAAGCGGGAGGGCCCTACAATGAGCAGTTCTTC.

This clone was seen only a few times. This rearrangement joins TRBV19 to TRBJ2-7, with D perhaps matching TRBD1 (5 bases). The CDR3 sequence is 13 residues long. Germline assignment: CDR1 LNHDA and CDR2 SQIVND (reference sequence). Trimming took 5 bases from V and 2 from J, leaving 10 bases between them. The CDR3 protein is CASSRLGAYEQYF. CDR3 DNA sequence: TGTGCCAGTAGTCGCCTAGGGGCCTACGAGCAGTACTTC.

The chain carries TRBV6-5 and TRBJ2-3; TRBD2 agrees at 10 bases. The CDR3 sequence is 14 residues long. Germline V gene data show CDR1 as MNHEY and CDR2 as SVGAGI. The ends lost 6 bases at V and 8 bases at J; junction bases unmatched: 8. CDR3 residues: CASRSSGGWGTQYF. DNA for the CDR3: TGTGCCAGCAGGTCTAGCGGGGGTTGGGGTACGCAGTATTTT.

For the CDR3, the DNA is TGTGCCAGCAGTCCCCCGGCTAGCGGAGCAGATACGCAGTATTTT. Its translation is CASSPPASGADTQYF. The genes are TRBV27 and TRBJ2-3; TRBD2 matches at 7 bases. V lost 5 bases to trimming and J lost 4 bases; unmatched junction nucleotides: 9. The CDR3 loop spans 15 amino acids. In germline, CDR1 is MNHEY, CDR2 SMNVEV (reference sequence).

A remark on this clone: Compared with germline, one end of the junction differs, possibly owing to a read error. The chain couples TRBV11-2 to TRBJ1-5; the D gene is possibly TRBD1 (6 bases). The CDR3 spans 13 residues. From germline, CDR1 is SGHAT and CDR2 FQNNGV. Here the CDR3 reads CQGGRGRNQPQHF. CDR3 bases: TGCCAAGGTGGGAGGGGGAGAAATCAGCCCCAGCATTTT.

The chain combines TRBV7-8 with TRBJ2-1; TRBD2 aligns across 13 bases. The CDR3 has 17 amino acids. The junction had 7 bases not matched to a gene; V was cut back by 5 bases and J by 3 bases. Germline CDR1 SGHVS, CDR2 FQNEAQ. The CDR3 spells CASSKGTSGIFYNEQFF. DNA of the CDR3: TGTGCCAGCAGCAAAGGGACTAGCGGGATTTTCTACAATGAGCAGTTCTTC. Complete variable domain (other parts from reference TRBV7-8 and TRBJ2-1): GAGVSQSPRYKVAKRGQDVALRCDPISGHVSLFWYQQALGQGPEFLTYFQNEAQLDKSGLPSDRFFAERPEGSVSTLKIQRTQQEDSAVYLCASSKGTSGIFYNEQFFGPGTRLTVL.

The J gene is TRBJ1-5, the V gene TRBV4-2; D gene uncertain. CDR1 and CDR2 from the germline V gene are LGHNA and YNFKEQ. Trimming shortened V by 0 bases and J by 7 bases, and 10 bases separated the two germline ends. This CDR3 has 14 residues. CDR3 sequence (DNA): TGTGCCAGCAGCCAAGATTCTCCCGGGCAGCCCCAGCATTTT. Its protein product is CASSQDSPGQPQHF.

This sequence joins TRBV7-7 and TRBJ2-2, with 9 bases matching TRBD2. Losses at the gene ends were 1 base for V and 5 bases for J; bases not matched to a gene: 2. This CDR3 is 15 amino acids long. Germline V gene data show CDR1 as SSHAT and CDR2 as FNYEAQ (reference sequence). The CDR3, as DNA: TGTGCCAGCAGCTTAGGGCGGGAGGGAACCGGGGAGCTGTTTTTT. Translated, it gives CASSLGREGTGELFF.

The genes are TRBV2 and TRBJ1-3; D is undetermined. Germline CDR1 SNHLY, CDR2 FYNNEI. V was pared by 1 base and J by 0 bases, with 7 bases between. There are 15 residues in the CDR3. CDR3 residues: CASSEGRSSGNTIYF. For the CDR3, the DNA is TGTGCCAGCAGTGAAGGGCGGAGCTCTGGAAACACCATATATTTT.